Shown below are 13 T cell receptor beta chains from a single sample sequenced in a study of immune cell composition in non-small cell lung cancer (dated by TCRdb to between 2016 and 2019). Preparation of the library involved the immunoSEQ multiplex PCR assay. What TCRdb holds here is the immuneACCESS table cut down to in-frame rearrangements. Part of the clones is not present; checked against another copy, under half of the missing clones reflect an unresolved V gene, and the others are unexplained. Across this sample there are 4,500 to 6,500 clones, with 70% to 85% seen only once. Clones ranked in the top ten supply roughly a tenth of the sample. Sequences were obtained from lung tumor tissue. The source is a human donor with non-small cell lung cancer.

The count of this clone is one. The chain carries TRBV15 and TRBJ1-2, with D possibly TRBD1 on 6 matching bases. This CDR3 spans 16 amino acids. Germline loops: CDR1 LNHNV, CDR2 YYDKDF (reference sequence). Trimming pared 0 bases from V and 5 bases from J, leaving 16 bases between. CDR3 bases: TGTGCCACCAGCAGAGATCGCGACAGGAATTTTTATGGCTACACCTTC. Protein sequence: CATSRDRDRNFYGYTF. The full variable domain, rest sourced from reference TRBV15 and TRBJ1-2, is DAMVIQNPRYQVTQFGKPVTLSCSQTLNHNVMYWYQQKSSQAPKLLFHYYDKDFNNEADTPDNFQSRRPNTSFCFLDIRSPGLGDTAMYLCATSRDRDRNFYGYTFGSGTRLTVV.

This clone appeared a single time. The rearrangement joins TRBV6-5 to TRBJ2-6; D not certain. CDR1 MNHEY and CDR2 SVGAGI come from the germline V gene. This CDR3 contains 14 residues. With 4 bases removed from V and 2 bases from J, the gap between germline ends came to 6 bases. This CDR3 reads CASSFPAGANVLTF. The CDR3 DNA is TGTGCCAGCAGTTTCCCGGCTGGGGCCAACGTCCTGACTTTC.

This sequence joins TRBV28 and TRBJ2-3; weak D call: TRBD2 (5 bases). Trimming left V 5 bases short and J 0 bases short, with 15 bases between. Germline V gene lookup returns CDR1 MDHEN and CDR2 SYDVKM. This CDR3 comprises 16 residues. For the CDR3, the DNA is TGTGCCAGCAGTGTCCTACGGGGAACTAGCACAGATACGCAGTATTTT. Translating gives CASSVLRGTSTDTQYF.

The J gene is TRBJ2-5, the V gene TRBV11-2; D is unclear. This CDR3 contains 14 residues. Per the germline V gene, CDR1 is SGHAT and CDR2 is FQNNGV. The V gene lost 2 bases and the J gene lost 1 base, with 8 bases spanning the gap. The CDR3 region is CASSLWRRQETQYF. CDR3 coding DNA: TGTGCCAGCAGCTTATGGCGGCGCCAAGAGACCCAGTACTTC.

The chain couples TRBV6-5 to TRBJ1-2, with TRBD1 identical over 8 bases. V lost 7 bases to trimming and J lost 4 bases; unmatched junction nucleotides: 5. Germline lookup yields CDR1 MNHEY and CDR2 SVGAGI. This CDR3 has 13 residues. For the CDR3, the DNA is TGTGCCAGCATCGAGACAGGGGTCTATGGCTACACCTTC. Protein product: CASIETGVYGYTF.

The genes are TRBV5-1 and TRBJ2-2; 7 bases are shared with TRBD1. The junction had 13 bases not matched to a gene; V was cut back by 5 bases and J by 3 bases. The CDR3 contains 17 residues. The germline gives CDR1 SGHRS, CDR2 YFSETQ. The CDR3 loop reads CASSASGQVGYTGELFF. The CDR3 DNA is TGCGCCAGCAGTGCCTCTGGACAGGTTGGATACACCGGGGAGCTGTTTTTT.

This chain joins TRBV4-1 and TRBJ1-4; D possibly corresponds to TRBD1 (6 bases). CDR3 length: 14 amino acids. Trimming removed 3 bases at V and 9 bases at J, with 14 bases between. Germline CDR1 reads MGHRA; CDR2 reads YSYEKL. The CDR3 loop reads CASSQQGKVKKLFF. CDR3 nucleotide sequence: TGCGCCAGCAGCCAGCAGGGGAAAGTTAAAAAACTGTTTTTT.

The chain couples TRBV15 to TRBJ1-5; possible D gene TRBD1, 6 bases. Trimming cost V 0 bases and J 7 bases, with 13 bases left between them. The CDR3 is made up of 15 amino acids. CDR1 and CDR2 from the germline V gene are LNHNV and YYDKDF (reference sequence). CDR3 protein: CATSRDVGARQPQHF. The CDR3 DNA sequence: TGTGCCACCAGCAGAGATGTGGGGGCGCGGCAGCCCCAGCATTTT.

The rearrangement links TRBV15 to TRBJ1-1; D possibly corresponds to TRBD1 (6 bases). This CDR3 has 15 amino acids. Trimming removed 8 bases at V and 0 bases at J, with 16 bases between. The germline gives CDR1 LNHNV, CDR2 YYDKDF (reference sequence). The CDR3 protein is CATHRAGALNTEAFF. CDR3 sequence (DNA): TGTGCCACCCACCGGGCAGGGGCATTGAACACTGAAGCTTTCTTT.

Regarding this clone: At one boundary the junction diverges from the germline segment, which might be a read error. The rearrangement uses TRBV18 and TRBJ1-1; TRBD1 might be the D (5 bases). Germline values: CDR1 KGHSH, CDR2 LQKENI. CDR3 length: 12 residues. The CDR3 DNA sequence: TGTGCCAGCTCCCCTATCCAGGGAGGGGATATTTTT. Its protein is CASSPIQGGDIF.

This clone was counted a few times. V gene TRBV7-3 combines with J gene TRBJ1-1, with D possibly being TRBD1 (5 bases). The CDR3 is 13 amino acids. Germline V lookup: CDR1 SGHTA, CDR2 FQGTGA. The V end lost 5 bases, the J end lost 1 base, and 8 bases lay between the germline ends. The CDR3 nucleotides read TGTGCCAGCAGCACAGACAGGAACACTGAAGCTTTCTTT. Residues: CASSTDRNTEAFF.

The V and J genes are TRBV10-3 and TRBJ1-2; D is possibly TRBD1 (5 bases). The CDR3 consists of 13 residues. V lost 6 bases and J lost 3, with 11 bases in between. Germline V gene lookup returns CDR1 ENHRY and CDR2 SYGVKD. The CDR3 sequence: CAISPGTYYGYTF. The CDR3 bases are TGTGCCATCAGCCCAGGGACTTACTATGGCTACACCTTC.

The V call is TRBV7-9, the J call TRBJ2-3; 10 nucleotides align to TRBD2. The CDR3 is 15 residues long. Trimming removed 8 bases from V and 2 bases from J; junction bases left unmatched: 7. Germline V gene lookup returns CDR1 SEHNR and CDR2 FQNEAQ (reference sequence). CDR3 protein: CASLPGTSVTDTQYF. The CDR3 DNA follows: TGTGCCAGCTTGCCCGGGACTAGCGTCACAGATACGCAGTATTTT.